The table lists the clone carrying this TCR beta chain with many counts. The antigen is undetermined. TCRdb independently ran MiXCR on the multiplex PCR reads; one entry per CDR3 protein. The table shows approximately 230,000 distinct CDR3 sequences, with nearly 35% occurring only once. The sample comes from a study of breast tumors, draining lymph nodes, adjacent tissues. Study conclusions and caveats: Tumor TCR diversity was below lymph nodes but above nontumor tissue. That most tumor T cells come from lymph nodes remained unproven. Compared with basal-like, luminal-like tumors shared significantly more repertoire with nontumor tissue.

Breast cancer patients provided tissue from their axillary draining lymph nodes. Germline V lookup: CDR1 SGHTA, CDR2 FQGNSA. V was clipped by 5 bases and J by 5 bases, with 10 bases between them. The CDR3 sequence is 12 residues long. The chain has TRBV7-2 and TRBJ2-7; no reliable D call. Material for sequencing was axillary lymph node tissue. This receptor was identified in a female donor with breast cancer. Some clones in this sample may be carry-over from other donors' samples. The CDR3 DNA reads as TGTGCCAGCAGCGCCGGTGGGGACGAGCAGTACTTC. Translation gives CASSAGGDEQYF.